A single sample is the source of the 8 T cell receptor beta chains below, sequenced in a study of blood T cells in healthy people across ages. Alongside a J-beta primer mix, a sample-barcoded 5' primer served in a second PCR lasting about 7 to 12 cycles. TCRdb reprocessed the 5' RACE reads via MiXCR and lists one record per CDR3 protein. The table lists some 320,000 distinct CDR3 sequences, 27% of them singletons. The sequencing input was blood. These TCRs come from a woman aged 70-85 years in good health.

The J gene is TRBJ2-1, the V gene TRBV27; maybe TRBD2 (7 bases). The CDR3 extends over 17 amino acids. The V gene lost 7 bases and the J gene lost 0 bases, with 19 bases spanning the gap. CDR1 and CDR2 from the germline V gene are MNHEY and SMNVEV (reference sequence). DNA of the CDR3: TGTGCCAGCAACTTGGGAGGGGGAGAAGGCTCCTACAATGAGCAGTTCTTC. This translates into CASNLGGGEGSYNEQFF.

This clonotype was observed a handful of times. Written as DNA, the CDR3 is TGCAGTGCTAGTCCCGAGCGGGAGCTTAATGAGCAGTTCTTC. Residues: CSASPERELNEQFF. V and J are TRBV20-1 and TRBJ2-5; 8 bases line up with TRBD2. The J call may be in error: the DNA end matches TRBJ2-1 better. The CDR3 runs to 14 residues. Germline CDR1 and CDR2: DFQATT and SNEGSKA (reference sequence).

This clonotype was seen only a few times. V gene TRBV4-2 combines with J gene TRBJ2-5, with 10 bases fitting TRBD2. The germline V gene encodes CDR1 LGHNA and CDR2 YNFKEQ. The V segment lost 1 base and the J segment 4 bases; nucleotides outside the gene matches: 9. The length of the CDR3 is 17 residues. In DNA, the CDR3 is TGTGCCAGCAGCCAAGTACGCGAGCGGGAGGGCCTAGAGACCCAGTACTTC. Translation gives CASSQVREREGLETQYF.

V gene TRBV7-8 combines with J gene TRBJ2-5; TRBD2 matches at 7 bases. The DNA end favors TRBJ2-1, so the J call may be wrong. The CDR3 sequence is 16 residues long. In germline, CDR1 is SGHVS, CDR2 FQNEAQ. The CDR3: CASSSSGTKSMNEQFF. For the CDR3, the DNA is TGTGCCAGCAGCTCATCCGGGACTAAGAGCATGAATGAGCAGTTCTTC.

This clonotype was detected only a few times. One end of the junction varies from germline; a read error may be responsible. CDR3 protein: CAGSPGLILSYNEQSF. CDR3 DNA sequence: TGCGCCGGCAGCCCAGGTCTGATTCTGAGCTACAATGAGCAGTCCTTC. The chain has TRBV4-1 and TRBJ2-5; D is uncertain. This CDR3 region has 16 residues. CDR1 and CDR2 from the germline V gene are MGHRA and YSYEKL.

The J gene is TRBJ2-1, the V gene TRBV2; D is undetermined. The length of the CDR3 is 13 residues. The germline V gene has CDR1 SNHLY and CDR2 FYNNEI. Trimming removed 1 base from V and 14 bases from J, with 15 bases in between. Here the CDR3 reads CASSEEVGKFEFF. As DNA, the CDR3 is TGTGCCAGCAGTGAAGAGGTAGGAAAATTCGAGTTCTTC.

This chain joins TRBV20-1 and TRBJ2-7; D is perhaps TRBD2 (6 bases). Germline V gene lookup returns CDR1 DFQATT and CDR2 SNEGSKA (reference sequence). Trimming took off 8 bases at V and 4 bases at J, with 24 bases between the two ends. The CDR3 has 15 residues. The CDR3 nucleotides are TGCAGTACTGCCCGAGCAGGCCCCGGGGGATACGAGCAGTACTTC. Translation gives CSTARAGPGGYEQYF.

This sequence joins TRBV12-3 or TRBV12-4 and TRBJ2-5; 7 bases line up with TRBD1. Germline trimming cut 5 bases from V and 5 bases from J; bases unmatched to any gene: 8. The CDR3 totals 14 residues. This CDR3 reads CASSTRQGGETQYF. For the CDR3, the DNA is TGTGCCAGCAGTACCCGACAGGGCGGGGAGACCCAGTACTTC.